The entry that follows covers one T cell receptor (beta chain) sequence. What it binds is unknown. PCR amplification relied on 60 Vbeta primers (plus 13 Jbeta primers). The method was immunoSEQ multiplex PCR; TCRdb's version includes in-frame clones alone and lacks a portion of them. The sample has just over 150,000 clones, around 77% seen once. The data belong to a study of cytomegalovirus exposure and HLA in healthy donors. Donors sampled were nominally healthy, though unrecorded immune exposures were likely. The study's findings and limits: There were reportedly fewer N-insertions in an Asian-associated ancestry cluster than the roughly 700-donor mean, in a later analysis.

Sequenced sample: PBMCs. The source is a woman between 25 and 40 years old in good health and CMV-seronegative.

For the CDR3, the DNA is TGTGCCAGCAGCTTAGTACGGGGACTGGGAGGAGATGGCTACACCTTC. Translation gives CASSLVRGLGGDGYTF. The rearrangement links TRBV7-2 to TRBJ1-2; the D gene is possibly TRBD1 (5 bases). CDR1 SGHTA and CDR2 FQGNSA come from the germline V gene. Trimming removed 1 base from V and 6 bases from J, with 18 bases in between. The length of the CDR3 is 16 residues.